The 15 T cell receptor beta chains presented below share a single source sample, sequenced in a study. One entry per CDR3 protein results from TCRdb running MiXCR on the 5' RACE reads. The table lists 60,000 to 65,000 distinct CDR3 sequences, about 20% of them singletons. Sequencing was carried out using memory CD4+ T cells sorted from a lymph node. Noted subset: memory CD4+ T cells, CD4+CD45RO+CD25-. These receptors originate from a female donor with breast cancer.

A few counts support this clonotype. The rearrangement joins TRBV6-2 or TRBV6-3 to TRBJ1-1; D is unclear. The CDR3 runs to 13 residues. CDR1 is MNHEY and CDR2 is SVGEGT in the germline V gene. Trimming stripped 6 bases from V and 1 base from J, with 9 bases between. In DNA form, the CDR3 reads TGTGCCAGCAGAACCGGAAGGAACACTGAAGCTTTCTTT. It translates to CASRTGRNTEAFF.

The genes are TRBV5-1 and TRBJ2-3; a possible D gene is TRBD2 (6 bases). Germline values: CDR1 SGHRS, CDR2 YFSETQ. CDR3 length equals 15 residues. Trimming left V 0 bases short and J 2 bases short, with 10 bases between. CDR3 residues: CASSLGGLDTDTQYF. The CDR3, as DNA: TGCGCCAGCAGCTTGGGGGGACTCGACACAGATACGCAGTATTTT.

The genes are TRBV3-1 and TRBJ2-7, with TRBD1 identical over 12 bases. In germline, CDR1 is LGHDT, CDR2 YNNKEL (reference sequence). The CDR3 totals 15 residues. The J segment lost 6 bases and the V segment lost 4 bases, leaving 7 bases of the junction unmatched. The CDR3 loop reads CASSRWGQGAGEQYF. DNA for the CDR3: TGTGCCAGCAGCCGGTGGGGACAGGGGGCAGGCGAGCAGTACTTC.

This clonotype showed up just once. The gene calls are TRBV7-9 and TRBJ1-1; weak D call: TRBD1 (5 bases). V was cut by 5 bases and J by 1 base, with 11 bases left in between. Germline V gene data show CDR1 as SEHNR and CDR2 as FQNEAQ (reference sequence). This CDR3 region has 14 residues. CDR3 sequence (DNA): TGTGCCAGCAGCCAAGGACAAGAGAACACTGAAGCTTTCTTT. It codes for CASSQGQENTEAFF.

This clonotype was counted a few times. The chain recombines TRBV5-1 with TRBJ1-1; TRBD1 matches 10 bases. From germline, CDR1 is SGHRS and CDR2 YFSETQ. The CDR3 extends over 14 amino acids. Trimming took 0 bases from V and 5 from J; bases not matched to a gene: 1. The CDR3 loop is CASSLGTGGTEAFF. Written as DNA, the CDR3 is TGCGCCAGCAGCTTGGGGACAGGGGGAACTGAAGCTTTCTTT.

Details on this clonotype: An end of the junction differs from the germline gene, which may be a read error. This chain connects TRBV24-1 to TRBJ2-5, with D maybe TRBD1 (5 bases). Germline CDR1 and CDR2: KGHDR and SFDVKD. This CDR3 is built from 14 residues. Here the CDR3 reads CATSDSKGIETQCF. The DNA of the CDR3 is TGTGCCACCAGTGACTCAAAGGGGATAGAGACCCAGTGCTTC.

This rearrangement joins TRBV24-1 to TRBJ1-2, with 7 bases that match TRBD1. The germline V gene has CDR1 KGHDR and CDR2 SFDVKD. Trimming removed 4 bases from V and 4 bases from J; junction bases left unmatched: 5. This CDR3 has 14 residues. The CDR3 DNA reads TGTGCCACCAGTGAGGGGACAGCGACCTATGGCTACACCTTC. Translating gives CATSEGTATYGYTF.

This clonotype came up a few times. CDR3 bases: TGTGCCAGCAGCTTATATGCTAGCGGTTACAATGAGCAGTTCTTC. It specifies CASSLYASGYNEQFF. The chain employs TRBV7-2 and TRBJ2-1; 7 bases are shared with TRBD2. This CDR3 spans 15 amino acids. V lost 2 bases and J lost 4; bases outside the gene matches: 5. Germline loops: CDR1 SGHTA, CDR2 FQGNSA.

The rearrangement uses TRBV20-1 and TRBJ1-5, with no clear D. There are 13 residues in the CDR3. CDR1 and CDR2 from the germline V gene are DFQATT and SNEGSKA (reference sequence). V was pared by 0 bases and J by 4 bases, with 7 bases between. The CDR3 sequence is CSAREQVNQPQHF. The CDR3 nucleotides read TGCAGTGCTAGAGAGCAGGTGAATCAGCCCCAGCATTTT.

The chain recombines TRBV7-3 with TRBJ2-2; D gene unclear. V was shortened by 5 bases and J by 1 base, with 8 bases between the two germline ends. Germline CDR1 is SGHTA and CDR2 is FQGTGA. This CDR3 spans 14 amino acids. In DNA, the CDR3 is TGTGCCAGCAGCCTCCAACAGAACACCGGGGAGCTGTTTTTT. This translates into CASSLQQNTGELFF.

This chain connects TRBV11-3 to TRBJ2-7; 12 positions match TRBD2. Germline V lookup: CDR1 SGHNT, CDR2 YENEEA. V lost 5 bases and J lost 0; bases outside the gene matches: 8. The CDR3 totals 17 residues. The DNA of the CDR3 is TGTGCCAGCAGCCCCGGACTAGCGGGAAGGAGCTCCTACGAGCAGTACTTC. It yields the protein CASSPGLAGRSSYEQYF.

A few counts support this clonotype. The chain joins TRBV29-1 to TRBJ2-7, with TRBD1 matching 7 bases. Trimming at V came to 3 bases and at J to 3 bases, leaving 8 bases not matched to a gene. This CDR3 spans 14 amino acids. Germline V CDR1 and CDR2: SQVTM, ANQGSEA. For the CDR3, the DNA is TGCAGCGTTGATCTCCGGACAGGCTTCTACGAGCAGTACTTC. This sequence encodes CSVDLRTGFYEQYF.

This clonotype occurred many times. The rearrangement uses TRBV6-5 and TRBJ1-2; possible D gene TRBD1, 6 bases. The germline CDR1 and CDR2 sequences are MNHEY and SVGAGI. The CDR3 contains 14 residues. Trimming took off 7 bases at V and 9 bases at J, with 21 bases between the two ends. CDR3 in amino acids: CASTSHGGALSYTF. DNA for the CDR3: TGTGCCAGCACTAGCCACGGGGGCGCGTTAAGCTACACCTTC.

This clonotype was observed many times. The gene calls are TRBV5-1 and TRBJ2-7; the D gene is possibly TRBD1 (6 bases). CDR1 SGHRS and CDR2 YFSETQ come from the germline V gene. Trimming stripped 4 bases from V and 0 bases from J, with 17 bases between. The CDR3 extends over 16 amino acids. The CDR3: CASSPQQQGSSYEQYF. The CDR3 bases are TGCGCCAGCAGCCCGCAGCAACAGGGAAGCTCCTACGAGCAGTACTTC.

The chain has TRBV7-9 and TRBJ2-3; 7 bases match TRBD1. Per the germline V gene, CDR1 is SEHNR and CDR2 is FQNEAQ (reference sequence). CDR3 size: 15 residues. J lost 3 bases, V lost 5 bases, and 8 bases had no gene match. The CDR3 reads CASSRGQAETDTQYF. As DNA, the CDR3 is TGTGCCAGCAGCAGAGGACAGGCAGAAACAGATACGCAGTATTTT.